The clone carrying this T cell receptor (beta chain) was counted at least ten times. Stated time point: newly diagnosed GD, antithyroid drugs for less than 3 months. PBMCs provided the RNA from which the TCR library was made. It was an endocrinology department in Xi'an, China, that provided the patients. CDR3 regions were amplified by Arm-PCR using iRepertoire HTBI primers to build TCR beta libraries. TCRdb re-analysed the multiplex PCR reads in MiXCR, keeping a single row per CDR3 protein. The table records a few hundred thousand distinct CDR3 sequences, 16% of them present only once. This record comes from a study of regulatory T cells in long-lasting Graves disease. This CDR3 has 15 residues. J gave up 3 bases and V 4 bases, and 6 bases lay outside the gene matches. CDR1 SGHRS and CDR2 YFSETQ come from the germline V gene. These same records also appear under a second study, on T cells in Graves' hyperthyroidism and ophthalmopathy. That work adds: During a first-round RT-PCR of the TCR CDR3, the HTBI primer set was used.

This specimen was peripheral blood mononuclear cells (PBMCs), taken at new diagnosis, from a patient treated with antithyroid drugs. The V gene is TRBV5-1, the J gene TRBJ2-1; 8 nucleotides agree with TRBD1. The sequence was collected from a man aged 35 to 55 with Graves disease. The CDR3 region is CASSGTGTGYNEQFF. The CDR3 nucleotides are TGCGCCAGCAGCGGCACCGGGACAGGCTACAATGAGCAGTTCTTC.